A single sample gave rise to the 24 T cell receptor beta chains below, sequenced in a study of shared clonotypes between healthy human individuals (TCRdb year 2020). Library construction relied on the immunoSEQ multiplex PCR assay. TCRdb limited this immuneACCESS table to in-frame rearrangements with V and J called. A share of clones is missing; checked studies link under half to unresolved V genes, and the rest is unexplained. This sample lists 450,000 to 700,000 clones; nearly 97% were detected once. 0.11% of the sample rests with the top ten. CD8 naive samples were obtained by positive selection for CCR7 among CD45RO-negative cells, yielding a CD45RA+CCR7+ population from which TemRA cells were excluded. Material: naive CD8+ T cells sorted from blood. The sample's cell subset or site label, decoded: CD45RA+CCR7+. Receptors originate from a woman in her twenties or thirties in good health.

The CDR3 sequence: CASRAWGTQYF. CDR3 nucleotides: TGTGCCAGCAGAGCCTGGGGGACCCAGTACTTC. The chain combines TRBV27 with TRBJ2-5; no clear D. The CDR3 is made up of 11 amino acids. Germline loops: CDR1 MNHEY, CDR2 SMNVEV (reference sequence). The V end lost 6 bases, the J end lost 7 bases, and 9 bases lay between the germline ends.

This clone was seen a single time. This chain links TRBV29-1 with TRBJ1-5; D call uncertain. Germline CDR1 SQVTM, CDR2 ANQGSEA. V shed 7 bases and J shed 5 bases, with 15 bases lying between them. The CDR3 length is 13 residues. CDR3 sequence (DNA): TGCAGCGCTATTGATGGTTGGGATCAGCCCCAGCATTTT. Its protein is CSAIDGWDQPQHF.

The rearrangement joins TRBV5-4 to TRBJ2-7; a possible D gene is TRBD2 (6 bases). Trimming took 4 bases from V and 3 from J, leaving 14 bases between them. The CDR3 has 14 residues. CDR1 is SGHNT, CDR2 YYREEE, per germline (reference sequence). CDR3 region: CASSPGLGFYEQYF. In nucleotides, the CDR3 is TGTGCCAGCAGCCCGGGACTCGGTTTCTACGAGCAGTACTTC.

The gene calls are TRBV28 and TRBJ2-7; 8 bases fit TRBD1. The CDR3 is 17 amino acids. Unmatched junction bases numbered 19, after V lost 3 bases and J lost 9 bases. Germline V gives CDR1 MDHEN, CDR2 SYDVKM. CDR3 region: CASSFVEDRDLDLGQYF. CDR3 DNA sequence: TGTGCCAGCAGTTTTGTCGAGGACAGGGACCTTGACCTAGGGCAGTACTTC.

The chain recombines TRBV13 with TRBJ2-7; 8 nucleotides agree with TRBD2. Germline V gives CDR1 PRHDT, CDR2 FYEKMQ (reference sequence). J was trimmed by 4 bases and V by 3 bases; bases with no gene match: 11. This CDR3 contains 16 residues. The CDR3 nucleotides are TGTGCCAGCAGCTTTAGCGGGACGCCTTTTTTGTACGAGCAGTACTTC. Translating it yields CASSFSGTPFLYEQYF.

This rearrangement joins TRBV7-9 to TRBJ2-5, with 7 bases identical to TRBD1. Gene TRBJ2-7 matches the end of the DNA better, so the J call may be wrong. The CDR3 runs to 14 residues. CDR1 SEHNR and CDR2 FQNEAQ come from the germline V gene (reference sequence). In nucleotides, the CDR3 is TGTGCCAGCACCCCCGGGACAGCTCCCTACGAGCAGTACTTC. Protein: CASTPGTAPYEQYF.

This rearrangement joins TRBV20-1 to TRBJ2-5; no clear D. The J call may be incorrect, as the DNA end agrees better with TRBJ2-7. This CDR3 has 11 amino acids. CDR1 and CDR2 from the germline V gene are DFQATT and SNEGSKA (reference sequence). The CDR3 DNA follows: TGCAGTGCGACCCGGCGGTACGAGCAGTACTTC. Protein: CSATRRYEQYF.

V is TRBV11-2 and J is TRBJ1-5; no clear D gene. Germline lookup yields CDR1 SGHAT and CDR2 FQNNGV. Trimming shortened V by 0 bases and J by 2 bases, and 8 bases separated the two germline ends. The CDR3 has 15 residues. CDR3 DNA: TGTGCCAGCAGCTTAGATCTGTCAGGCAATCAGCCCCAGCATTTT. Its translation is CASSLDLSGNQPQHF.

J is TRBJ2-7 and V is TRBV6-1, with D possibly being TRBD1 (6 bases). Looked up from germline, CDR1 is MNHNS and CDR2 is SASEGT. The CDR3 totals 13 residues. The V gene lost 3 bases and the J gene lost 3 bases, with 9 bases spanning the gap. The CDR3 spells CASSEDRFYEQYF. CDR3 coding DNA: TGTGCCAGCAGTGAGGACAGATTCTACGAGCAGTACTTC.

The V gene is TRBV4-1, the J gene TRBJ2-1; D unresolved. The CDR3 has 16 amino acids. The V end was cut by 2 bases, the J end by 8 bases, with 19 bases between. In germline, CDR1 is MGHRA, CDR2 YSYEKL. The CDR3 coding sequence is TGCGCCAGCAGCCAAAACGAAGAAAGGGCCCGAGATGAGCAGTTCTTC. As protein: CASSQNEERARDEQFF.

The chain links TRBV28 to TRBJ2-7, with 9 bases lining up with TRBD2. This CDR3 comprises 15 residues. The germline V gene has CDR1 MDHEN and CDR2 SYDVKM. V lost 2 bases to trimming and J lost 6 bases; unmatched junction nucleotides: 8. DNA of the CDR3: TGTGCCAGCAGTTTAATAGGCGGGAGGGCGGGCGAGCAGTACTTC. It encodes CASSLIGGRAGEQYF.

This chain joins TRBV30 and TRBJ2-7, with 7 bases matching TRBD2. The V and J ends lost 0 bases and 3 bases, in that order; junction bases with no gene match: 5. CDR1 GTSNPN and CDR2 SVGIG come from the germline V gene (reference sequence). The CDR3 contains 14 residues. This chain's CDR3 is CAWSVSPSGYEQYF. Here the CDR3 DNA reads TGTGCCTGGAGTGTATCGCCTAGCGGCTACGAGCAGTACTTC. The whole variable domain, remainder taken from reference TRBV30 and TRBJ2-7, is SQTIHQWPATLVQPVGSPLSLECTVEGTSNPNLYWYRQAAGRGLQLLFYSVGIGQISSEVPQNLSASRPQDRQFILSSKKLLLSDSGFYLCAWSVSPSGYEQYFGPGTRLTVT.

The chain combines TRBV5-1 with TRBJ2-7, with TRBD2 as a possible D gene (5 bases). The V and J ends lost 2 bases and 5 bases respectively, with 8 bases between them. The CDR3 contains 12 residues. CDR1 and CDR2 (germline): SGHRS, YFSETQ. This CDR3 reads CASSFFGDEQYF. The CDR3 region has the DNA TGCGCCAGCAGCTTTTTCGGGGACGAGCAGTACTTC.

This chain links TRBV28 with TRBJ1-4; no clear D. The CDR3 runs to 15 residues. Germline V gene data show CDR1 as MDHEN and CDR2 as SYDVKM. The V end lost 7 bases, the J end lost 4 bases, and 16 bases lay between the germline ends. CDR3: CASTTPGSHNEKLFF. CDR3 coding DNA: TGTGCCAGCACCACCCCGGGATCACATAATGAAAAACTGTTTTTT.

CDR3 in amino acids: CASSANGNYEQYF. The CDR3 DNA reads TGTGCCAGCAGCGCGAATGGGAACTACGAGCAGTACTTC. The chain has TRBV11-2 and TRBJ2-7; D gene ambiguous. V shed 5 bases and J shed 3 bases, with 11 bases lying between them. Per germline, CDR1 SGHAT and CDR2 FQNNGV. The CDR3 has 13 amino acids. Filled out from reference TRBV11-2 and TRBJ2-7, the complete variable domain reads EAGVAQSPRYKIIEKRQSVAFWCNPISGHATLYWYQQILGQGPKLLIQFQNNGVVDDSQLPKDRFSAERLKGVDSTLKIQPAKLEDSAVYLCASSANGNYEQYFGPGTRLTVT.

The chain employs TRBV28 and TRBJ1-1; no clear D. V lost 3 bases and J lost 4, with 9 bases in between. Germline V lookup: CDR1 MDHEN, CDR2 SYDVKM. This CDR3 contains 13 residues. CDR3 nucleotides: TGTGCCAGCAGTTTCCCCGCGGGCACTGAAGCTTTCTTT. Residues: CASSFPAGTEAFF.

The CDR3 DNA sequence: TGCGCCAGCAGCTTTAACGTGGGGGGCCTTGAGCAGTTCTTC. Its translation is CASSFNVGGLEQFF. The rearrangement links TRBV5-1 to TRBJ2-1; D tentatively reads TRBD1 or TRBD2 (6 bases each). Germline CDR1 is SGHRS and CDR2 is YFSETQ. The CDR3 loop spans 14 amino acids. V gave up 2 bases and J gave up 9 bases, with 15 bases separating them.

The chain combines TRBV28 with TRBJ2-3, with 7 bases aligning to TRBD2. In germline, CDR1 is MDHEN, CDR2 SYDVKM. Trimming took 5 bases from V and 4 from J; bases not matched to a gene: 12. The CDR3 runs to 16 residues. This CDR3 reads CASSPIVTSPADTQYF. CDR3 DNA sequence: TGTGCCAGCAGTCCTATAGTGACTAGCCCCGCAGATACGCAGTATTTT.

The chain has TRBV7-9 and TRBJ1-4; D not resolved. Germline CDR1 is SEHNR and CDR2 is FQNEAQ (reference sequence). The CDR3 length is 14 residues. V lost 1 base, J lost 8 bases, and 11 bases lay in between. CDR3 sequence (DNA): TGTGCCAGCAGCTTAGACGGTATGGGAGAAAAACTGTTTTTT. The encoded protein is CASSLDGMGEKLFF.

This rearrangement joins TRBV6-1 to TRBJ1-2; D gene uncertain. CDR1 is MNHNS and CDR2 is SASEGT in the germline V gene. The V end was cut by 2 bases, the J end by 0 bases, with 10 bases between. The CDR3 is made up of 15 amino acids. CDR3 coding DNA: TGTGCCAGCAGTGAATCGGTAACTCCTAACTATGGCTACACCTTC. Translating gives CASSESVTPNYGYTF.

This chain links TRBV5-4 with TRBJ2-1; 15 bases line up with TRBD2. This CDR3 spans 15 amino acids. Unmatched junction bases numbered 5, after V lost 3 bases and J lost 10 bases. Germline loops: CDR1 SGHNT, CDR2 YYREEE (reference sequence). Here the CDR3 DNA reads TGTGCCAGCAGCTCCGGACTAGCGGGAGGGTTGGAGCAGTTCTTC. As protein: CASSSGLAGGLEQFF. Complete variable domain (other parts from reference TRBV5-4 and TRBJ2-1): ETGVTQSPTHLIKTRGQQVTLRCSSQSGHNTVSWYQQALGQGPQFIFQYYREEENGRGNFPPRFSGLQFPNYSSELNVNALELDDSALYLCASSSGLAGGLEQFFGPGTRLTVL.

The chain recombines TRBV19 with TRBJ2-3; the D gene is possibly TRBD1 (6 bases). Germline CDR1 LNHDA, CDR2 SQIVND (reference sequence). The length of the CDR3 is 15 residues. V lost 6 bases and J lost 5, with 18 bases in between. CDR3 amino acids: CASSPQPGVRDTQYF. For the CDR3, the DNA is TGTGCCAGTAGCCCCCAGCCAGGGGTAAGAGATACGCAGTATTTT.

The chain recombines TRBV5-6 with TRBJ2-4; no reliable D call. CDR1 and CDR2 (germline): SGHDT, YYEEEE. With 0 bases removed from V and 3 bases from J, the gap between germline ends came to 13 bases. The CDR3 consists of 16 residues. The CDR3 nucleotides read TGTGCCAGCAGCTTGGGTCGCCCGCATAACAAAAACATTCAGTACTTC. This codes for CASSLGRPHNKNIQYF.

The chain joins TRBV7-9 to TRBJ2-1; the D gene is possibly TRBD1 (5 bases). The CDR3 has 14 residues. The ends were cut back, 3 bases at V and 3 bases at J, with 9 bases in the middle. From germline, CDR1 is SEHNR and CDR2 FQNEAQ (reference sequence). CDR3 coding DNA: TGTGCCAGCAGCTTTGGGGCTAACTACAATGAGCAGTTCTTC. Translation: CASSFGANYNEQFF.